These 31 T cell receptor beta chains originate from one sample sequenced in a study of T-cell memory formation after mild COVID-19. TCRdb reprocessed the 5' RACE reads with MiXCR, giving one entry per CDR3 protein. The sample carries about 350,000 distinct CDR3 sequences, about an eighth recorded once. What was sequenced was PBMCs or a T cell subset sorted from them (not recorded which). The receptor source for this set is a man between 18 and 29 years old who had mild COVID-19 (a few samples of this study predate the infection). Cell type and time point are not known.

In this sample, this clonotype turned up a few times. The chain combines TRBV30 with TRBJ2-3; 10 bases are shared with TRBD2. The CDR3 is 14 amino acids. The ends lost 6 bases at V and 3 bases at J; junction bases unmatched: 6. Germline V gene lookup returns CDR1 GTSNPN and CDR2 SVGIG (reference sequence). The CDR3 sequence: CACLPSGGTDTQYF. CDR3 nucleotide sequence: TGTGCCTGCCTCCCTAGCGGGGGAACAGATACGCAGTATTTT.

The DNA of the CDR3 is TGTGCCAGCACCCACCGGGGGGGGCGGGAAACCTACGAGCAGTACTTC. Translation gives CASTHRGGRETYEQYF. The chain combines TRBV7-9 with TRBJ2-7, with 8 bases lining up with TRBD2. CDR3 size: 16 residues. Unmatched junction bases numbered 13, after V lost 7 bases and J lost 2 bases. Germline V CDR1 and CDR2: SEHNR, FQNEAQ (reference sequence).

V and J are TRBV7-2 and TRBJ2-4; no clear D. Between the trimmed V and J ends, which lost 1 base and 1 base, there was a span of 11 bases. Germline V lookup: CDR1 SGHTA, CDR2 FQGNSA. This CDR3 is built from 16 residues. This CDR3 reads CASSLEMGSAKNIQYF. As DNA, the CDR3 is TGTGCCAGCAGCTTAGAAATGGGCTCCGCCAAAAACATTCAGTACTTC.

The sample holds a few counts of this clonotype. The rearrangement joins TRBV5-5 to TRBJ2-7; tentatively, D is TRBD1 (5 bases). V lost 4 bases to trimming and J lost 1 base, with 21 bases between them. CDR1 is SGHKS, CDR2 YYEKEE, per germline (reference sequence). This CDR3 spans 17 amino acids. CDR3 sequence: CASSGDLTVGLSYEQYV. For the CDR3, the DNA is TGTGCCAGCAGCGGGGATCTGACAGTGGGGTTGTCCTACGAGCAGTACGTC.

This rearrangement joins TRBV4-3 to TRBJ1-5; 7 bases are a match to TRBD1. Germline assignment: CDR1 LGHNA and CDR2 YSLEER. The CDR3 spans 14 residues. The J segment lost 5 bases and the V segment lost 4 bases, leaving 5 bases of the junction unmatched. The CDR3 region is CASSPRQGDQPQHF. CDR3 nucleotide sequence: TGCGCCAGCAGCCCCCGACAGGGAGATCAGCCCCAGCATTTT.

A few counts support this clonotype. The chain combines TRBV20-1 with TRBJ1-2, with D perhaps TRBD1 (6 bases). Germline lookup yields CDR1 DFQATT and CDR2 SNEGSKA (reference sequence). CDR3 size: 15 residues. Trimming removed 0 bases at V and 4 bases at J, with 15 bases between. The CDR3 nucleotides are TGCAGTGCTAGAGATCTATGGGGGGGCGCCTATGGCTACACCTTC. Encoded protein: CSARDLWGGAYGYTF.

Ten or more counts support this clonotype. The rearrangement links TRBV7-2 to TRBJ2-2, with TRBD2 matching over 11 bases. J gave up 5 bases and V 7 bases, and 9 bases lay outside the gene matches. In germline, CDR1 is SGHTA, CDR2 FQGNSA. The CDR3 loop spans 16 amino acids. Here the CDR3 reads CASTVAGGPRTGELFF. The CDR3 bases are TGTGCCAGCACCGTAGCGGGGGGGCCCAGGACCGGGGAGCTGTTTTTT.

There are many counts of this clonotype. The gene calls are TRBV7-2 and TRBJ2-5; TRBD1 matches 8 bases. This CDR3 comprises 13 residues. Germline assignment: CDR1 SGHTA and CDR2 FQGNSA. V shed 5 bases and J 4 bases; nucleotides not matched to a gene: 3. CDR3 region: CASSGQGRETQYF. The DNA of the CDR3 is TGTGCCAGCAGCGGACAGGGCCGAGAGACCCAGTACTTC.

The CDR3 nucleotides read TGCGCCAGCAGTTTCGGGACTAGCGGGGACACAGATACGCAGTATTTT. This gives the protein CASSFGTSGDTDTQYF. The V gene is TRBV10-1, the J gene TRBJ2-3; the match to TRBD2 covers 13 bases. The germline V gene has CDR1 WNHNN and CDR2 SYGVQD (reference sequence). Trimming removed 5 bases from V and 2 bases from J; junction bases left unmatched: 4. This CDR3 has 16 residues.

The chain has TRBV30 and TRBJ2-1; weak D call: TRBD1 (5 bases). Trimming shortened V by 6 bases and J by 0 bases, and 15 bases separated the two germline ends. The CDR3 consists of 15 residues. Per germline, CDR1 GTSNPN and CDR2 SVGIG (reference sequence). CDR3 amino acids: CACQKGDRSYNEQFF. Written as DNA, the CDR3 is TGTGCCTGCCAAAAAGGGGATCGCTCCTACAATGAGCAGTTCTTC.

The chain employs TRBV24-1 and TRBJ2-1; 9 bases are a match to TRBD1. Germline CDR1 and CDR2: KGHDR and SFDVKD. The trim removed 5 bases at V and 8 bases at J, leaving 9 bases unmatched. The CDR3 sequence is 15 residues long. The DNA for the CDR3 is TGTGCCACCAGTGGGGGGACAGGGATGAGGGATGAGCAGTTCTTC. This codes for CATSGGTGMRDEQFF.

The chain joins TRBV3-1 to TRBJ2-1; 9 bases are a match to TRBD2. The germline V gene encodes CDR1 LGHDT and CDR2 YNNKEL (reference sequence). The CDR3 extends over 16 amino acids. V lost 5 bases, J lost 7 bases, and 12 bases stayed unmatched. CDR3 amino acids: CASSLQVLAGMNEQFF. DNA for the CDR3: TGTGCCAGCAGCTTACAGGTCCTAGCGGGGATGAATGAGCAGTTCTTC.

This clonotype turned up a few times. The V call is TRBV4-2, the J call TRBJ2-6; D ambiguous. The V end lost 0 bases, the J end lost 2 bases, and 8 bases lay between the germline ends. The germline CDR1 and CDR2 sequences are LGHNA and YNFKEQ. The CDR3 is 16 residues long. The CDR3 DNA follows: TGTGCCAGCAGCCAAGATGAAGGGACTGGGGCCAACGTCCTGACTTTC. This sequence encodes CASSQDEGTGANVLTF.

This clonotype was seen a handful of times. This chain connects TRBV20-1 to TRBJ1-2; 7 bases align to TRBD1. The CDR3 spans 13 residues. The V and J ends lost 3 bases and 2 bases, in that order; junction bases with no gene match: 3. In germline, CDR1 is DFQATT, CDR2 SNEGSKA (reference sequence). CDR3 region: CSASHRGNYGYTF. The CDR3 nucleotides read TGCAGTGCTAGTCACAGGGGCAACTATGGCTACACCTTC.

This clonotype has only a few counts. The chain couples TRBV7-9 to TRBJ2-1, with D uncertain. Trimming shortened V by 5 bases and J by 8 bases, and 16 bases separated the two germline ends. CDR3 length equals 14 residues. Germline V gene lookup returns CDR1 SEHNR and CDR2 FQNEAQ (reference sequence). This chain's CDR3 is CASSGPIGWDEQFF. The CDR3 nucleotides read TGTGCCAGCAGCGGGCCTATTGGGTGGGATGAGCAGTTCTTC.

The chain has TRBV6-5 and TRBJ2-5, with D tentatively TRBD2 (6 bases). The CDR3 has 13 residues. The germline V and J ends were trimmed by 5 bases and 5 bases, with 12 bases remaining between them. Per germline, CDR1 MNHEY and CDR2 SVGAGI. Written as DNA, the CDR3 is TGTGCCAGCAGTCTCCCGGGAGATGAGACCCAGTACTTC. This codes for CASSLPGDETQYF.

This clonotype was observed a handful of times. The chain employs TRBV7-2 and TRBJ2-2, with TRBD2 identical over 9 bases. The CDR3 is 17 residues long. In germline, CDR1 is SGHTA, CDR2 FQGNSA. V lost 5 bases, J lost 2 bases, and 9 bases stayed unmatched. CDR3 DNA: TGTGCCAGCAGCCCGACTTGGACTAGCGTAAACACCGGGGAGCTGTTTTTT. Translating gives CASSPTWTSVNTGELFF.

This clonotype was found a few times. The chain recombines TRBV4-3 with TRBJ2-3; 7 bases fit TRBD1. The germline V gene encodes CDR1 LGHNA and CDR2 YSLEER. The V gene end was trimmed by 4 bases and the J gene end by 3 bases; junction bases not matched to a gene: 13. The CDR3 loop spans 17 amino acids. Here the CDR3 DNA reads TGCGCCAGCAGCCCCGAACCCTCCGGGACAGAAACAGATACGCAGTATTTT. Translating gives CASSPEPSGTETDTQYF.

The CDR3: CSVELAGGPNTQYF. As DNA, the CDR3 is TGCAGCGTCGAACTAGCGGGGGGGCCAAATACGCAGTATTTT. This sequence joins TRBV29-1 and TRBJ2-3; TRBD2 matches at 13 bases. The CDR3 has 14 residues. CDR1 is SQVTM and CDR2 is ANQGSEA in the germline V gene. The ends lost 6 bases at V and 7 bases at J; junction bases unmatched: 7.

The V call is TRBV7-9, the J call TRBJ2-7, with D unclear. Per germline, CDR1 SEHNR and CDR2 FQNEAQ (reference sequence). The CDR3 runs 13 residues. Trimming pared 5 bases from V and 4 bases from J, leaving 12 bases between. The CDR3 spells CASSKPRSYEQYF. In DNA form, the CDR3 reads TGTGCCAGCAGCAAACCGAGAAGTTACGAGCAGTACTTC.

The table lists this clonotype with a few counts. V is TRBV11-2 and J is TRBJ2-3, with D perhaps matching TRBD2 (5 bases). This CDR3 region has 17 residues. The germline V gene has CDR1 SGHAT and CDR2 FQNNGV. V was pared by 5 bases and J by 5 bases, with 23 bases between. CDR3 residues: CASSPRGGGGVQDTQYF. In DNA form, the CDR3 reads TGTGCCAGCAGCCCCCGGGGTGGTGGCGGCGTCCAAGATACGCAGTATTTT. Variable domain in full (rest from reference TRBV11-2 and TRBJ2-3): EAGVAQSPRYKIIEKRQSVAFWCNPISGHATLYWYQQILGQGPKLLIQFQNNGVVDDSQLPKDRFSAERLKGVDSTLKIQPAKLEDSAVYLCASSPRGGGGVQDTQYFGPGTRLTVL.

This clonotype was observed a few times. The chain uses TRBV20-1 and TRBJ1-1; D might be TRBD1 (5 bases). Trimming removed 6 bases at V and 7 bases at J, with 15 bases between. Germline lookup yields CDR1 DFQATT and CDR2 SNEGSKA (reference sequence). CDR3 length equals 12 residues. The CDR3 loop is CSANNLQVEAFF. The CDR3 DNA reads as TGCAGTGCAAACAACCTACAGGTTGAAGCTTTCTTT.

The chain carries TRBV4-1 and TRBJ2-5, with 10 bases that match TRBD1. CDR1 and CDR2 from the germline V gene are MGHRA and YSYEKL. V lost 8 bases to trimming and J lost 5 bases; unmatched junction nucleotides: 8. The CDR3 covers 14 residues. In DNA, the CDR3 is TGCGCCAGCTCCTACGACAGGGGGCACGAGACCCAGTACTTC. As protein: CASSYDRGHETQYF.

The rearrangement joins TRBV5-6 to TRBJ2-5; D gene uncertain. CDR3 length: 12 residues. V gave up 5 bases and J gave up 4 bases, with 9 bases separating them. CDR1 is SGHDT, CDR2 YYEEEE, per germline. CDR3 DNA sequence: TGTGCCAGCAGTTTGAAGGGAGAGACCCAGTACTTC. Translating gives CASSLKGETQYF.

This sequence joins TRBV9 and TRBJ1-1; perhaps TRBD1 as D (5 bases). Germline-derived CDR1 and CDR2 are SGDLS and YYNGEE. With 5 bases removed from V and 3 bases from J, the gap between germline ends came to 11 bases. The CDR3 runs 13 residues. The CDR3 protein is CASRSRDDTEAFF. The CDR3 DNA follows: TGTGCCAGCAGAAGCAGGGACGACACTGAAGCTTTCTTT.

This clonotype was picked up many times. The chain is built from TRBV20-1 and TRBJ2-1; 7 bases align to TRBD2. Germline assignment: CDR1 DFQATT and CDR2 SNEGSKA (reference sequence). J gave up 3 bases and V 0 bases, and 5 bases lay outside the gene matches. This CDR3 contains 15 residues. The CDR3 nucleotides are TGCAGTGCTAGAGATGGGAGGACTAGCTACAATGAGCAGTTCTTC. Its translation is CSARDGRTSYNEQFF.

This clonotype was recorded a few times. The J gene is TRBJ1-1, the V gene TRBV5-1; a possible D gene is TRBD1 (6 bases). The CDR3 totals 15 residues. The ends were cut back, 2 bases at V and 0 bases at J, with 11 bases in the middle. Germline CDR1 is SGHRS and CDR2 is YFSETQ. In nucleotides, the CDR3 is TGCGCCAGCAGCTTCACGGGACACTTGAACACTGAAGCTTTCTTT. Translated, it gives CASSFTGHLNTEAFF.

The genes are TRBV28 and TRBJ2-2; TRBD1 agrees at 7 bases. The CDR3 runs to 17 residues. From germline, CDR1 is MDHEN and CDR2 SYDVKM. Losses at the gene ends were 4 bases for V and 7 bases for J; bases not matched to a gene: 15. The CDR3 loop reads CASSWGAGGISGGELFF. Written as DNA, the CDR3 is TGTGCCAGCAGTTGGGGAGCAGGGGGAATTTCAGGCGGGGAGCTGTTTTTT.

In nucleotides, the CDR3 is TGCGCCAGCAGCCGCGACAGGGGGCCGAACACCGGGGAGCTGTTTTTT. Amino acid sequence: CASSRDRGPNTGELFF. The gene calls are TRBV5-1 and TRBJ2-2; 10 positions agree with TRBD1. This CDR3 is 16 amino acids long. The junction had 3 bases not matched to a gene; V was cut back by 4 bases and J by 0 bases. Germline values: CDR1 SGHRS, CDR2 YFSETQ.

This clonotype was found a few times. The V call is TRBV6-5, the J call TRBJ1-1, with 9 bases lining up with TRBD1. Germline CDR1 is MNHEY and CDR2 is SVGAGI. The J segment lost 12 bases and the V segment lost 0 bases, leaving 8 bases of the junction unmatched. The CDR3 sequence is 14 residues long. The CDR3 nucleotides are TGTGCCAGCAGTTACTCGGCGGGACAGGGTGGGACTTTCTTT. It is translated as CASSYSAGQGGTFF.

The V and J genes are TRBV5-5 and TRBJ2-7; D unclear. CDR3 length: 15 amino acids. Germline CDR1 is SGHKS and CDR2 is YYEKEE (reference sequence). The V end lost 0 bases, the J end lost 4 bases, and 14 bases lay between the germline ends. The CDR3 DNA sequence: TGTGCCAGCAGCTTGGCCGTTGGCCCAGCTTACGAGCAGTACGTC. It specifies CASSLAVGPAYEQYV.